This TCR beta chain was sequenced for a study of cytomegalovirus exposure and HLA in healthy donors. General study findings and limits: Per a later analysis, HLA-associated TCR beta chains showed more clonal expansion than other, equally common TCR beta chains. Cytomegalovirus status was reportedly diagnosed by the classifier with high specificity and sensitivity.

Germline-derived CDR1 and CDR2 are SEHNR and FQNEAQ (reference sequence). CDR3 size: 12 residues. Trimming removed 5 bases from V and 8 bases from J, with 10 bases in between. Both 60 Vbeta primers and 13 Jbeta primers went into the PCR. The assay was immunoSEQ multiplex PCR, and TCRdb's table has in-frame clones only and misses some. The data hold 100,000 or so clones, with around 74% observed a single time. Details on this clone: Its antigen is currently unknown.

The clonotype originates from a male donor in good health and CMV-seropositive. The sequenced sample consisted of PBMCs. The rearrangement links TRBV7-9 to TRBJ2-1, with D hard to call. CDR3: CASSLTGDEQFF. DNA of the CDR3: TGTGCCAGCAGCCTGACGGGTGATGAGCAGTTCTTC.